A selection of T cell receptor beta chains follows, all from one sample in a study of blood T cell repertoires in COVID-19. Clones were read by immunoSEQ multiplex PCR, and TCRdb kept only the in-frame ones, dropping some. In the table there are 90,000 to 150,000 clones, around 80% of which are singletons. The sample comprised peripheral blood. The source is a man between 65 and 79 years old with acute or convalescent COVID-19. Both conserved end residues are part of each CDR3. Fields, in order: V gene, CDR3 protein.

v_gene: TRBV5-4; CDR3aa: CASSSEWQETQYF
v_gene: TRBV12-3/TRBV12-4; CDR3aa: CASSRTGDYGYTF
v_gene: TRBV28; CDR3aa: CASSFMRVSGNTIYF
v_gene: TRBV28; CDR3aa: CASSFGLAYEQYF
v_gene: TRBV11-2; CDR3aa: CASGTSGSLTYEQYF
v_gene: TRBV28; CDR3aa: CASSLGGENEQFF
v_gene: TRBV15; CDR3aa: CATSQGGSNTEAFF
v_gene: TRBV9; CDR3aa: CASSPQLDFAFSGNTIYF
v_gene: TRBV30; CDR3aa: CAWSVQGAGTQYF
v_gene: TRBV7-2; CDR3aa: CASSLTGGNQPQHF
v_gene: TRBV9; CDR3aa: CASGREVEDTQYF
v_gene: TRBV30; CDR3aa: CAWSPPLGRGNSPLHF
v_gene: TRBV7-9; CDR3aa: CASSFYQGLSDTQYF
v_gene: TRBV28; CDR3aa: CASTPPGGPQYSTDTQYF
v_gene: TRBV19; CDR3aa: CASSIERGGQETQYF
v_gene: TRBV7-9; CDR3aa: CASSLVYGTPNTEAFF
v_gene: TRBV2; CDR3aa: CASSDESGGAGSFF
v_gene: TRBV30; CDR3aa: CAWTLMGRGYGYTF
v_gene: TRBV30; CDR3aa: CACSTGYQETQYF
v_gene: TRBV4-2; CDR3aa: CASSPRLEPAKNIQYF
v_gene: TRBV7-8; CDR3aa: CASSSRDRGETQYF
v_gene: TRBV7-9; CDR3aa: CASSQDQGAEAFF
v_gene: TRBV19; CDR3aa: CASSIGLARATGELFF
v_gene: TRBV4-3; CDR3aa: CASSRTVLVGAGTEAFF
v_gene: TRBV28; CDR3aa: CASTPNRWGEKNTEAFF
v_gene: TRBV7-2; CDR3aa: CASSGRLSYNEQFF
v_gene: TRBV9; CDR3aa: CASSSGTGNTEAFF
v_gene: TRBV29-1; CDR3aa: CSVEKGVESYGYTF
v_gene: TRBV18; CDR3aa: CASSPPSGHNEQFF
v_gene: TRBV28; CDR3aa: CASSPPGLAVVTQYF
v_gene: TRBV7-8; CDR3aa: CASSLVAGYTDTQYF
v_gene: TRBV12-3/TRBV12-4; CDR3aa: CASSLDNTDTQYF
v_gene: TRBV18; CDR3aa: CASSQQGAEQYF